Listed here is a single TCR beta chain. Its target is not known. This sample was taken from a study of OX40 agonist ivuxolimab in advanced cancers. Overall study context: Ivuxolimab, which is an agonistic anti-OX40 (CD134) antibody, was administered to the patients. Among those enrolled, mean age was around 55 years (range about 23 to 90) and 70% to 85% were male. Study conclusions and caveats: There were, on average, more expanded clones in CD8+ T cells than in CD4+.

At cycle 4 day 1, cycle 7 day 1, and baseline, blood was sampled. Germline trimming cut 4 bases from V and 4 bases from J; bases unmatched to any gene: 5. Germline CDR1 and CDR2: MNHEY and SVGAGI. This CDR3 has 16 amino acids. Assay used: immunoSEQ multiplex PCR; TCRdb lists only in-frame clones, some missing. The repertoire includes tens of thousands of clones, more than 85% of them detected once, and roughly 13% sits in the top ten. The sequenced sample was CD4+ or CD8+ T cells sorted from blood, obtained in a trial of the OX40 agonist ivuxolimab. The chain has TRBV6-5 and TRBJ2-1; 12 bases are shared with TRBD2. The clonotype originates from an adult with an advanced solid tumor such as melanoma, head and neck, liver or kidney cancer. The CDR3 coding sequence is TGTGCCAGCAGTTTATCCGGGACTAGCGGGTACAATGAGCAGTTCTTC. As protein: CASSLSGTSGYNEQFF.